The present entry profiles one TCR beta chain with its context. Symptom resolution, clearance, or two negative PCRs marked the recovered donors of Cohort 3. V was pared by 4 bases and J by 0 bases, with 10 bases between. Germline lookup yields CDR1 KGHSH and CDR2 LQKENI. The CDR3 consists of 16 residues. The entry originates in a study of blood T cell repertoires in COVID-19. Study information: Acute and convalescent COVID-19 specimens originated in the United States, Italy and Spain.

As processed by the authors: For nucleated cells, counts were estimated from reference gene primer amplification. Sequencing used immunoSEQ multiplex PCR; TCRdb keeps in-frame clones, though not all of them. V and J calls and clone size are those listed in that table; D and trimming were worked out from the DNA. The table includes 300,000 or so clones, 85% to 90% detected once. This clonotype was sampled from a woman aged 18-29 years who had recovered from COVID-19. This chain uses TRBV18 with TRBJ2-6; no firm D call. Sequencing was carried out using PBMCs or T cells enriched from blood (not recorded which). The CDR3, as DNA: TGTGCCAGCTCACAACCGCAGTTCTCTGGGGCCAACGTCCTGACTTTC. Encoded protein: CASSQPQFSGANVLTF.